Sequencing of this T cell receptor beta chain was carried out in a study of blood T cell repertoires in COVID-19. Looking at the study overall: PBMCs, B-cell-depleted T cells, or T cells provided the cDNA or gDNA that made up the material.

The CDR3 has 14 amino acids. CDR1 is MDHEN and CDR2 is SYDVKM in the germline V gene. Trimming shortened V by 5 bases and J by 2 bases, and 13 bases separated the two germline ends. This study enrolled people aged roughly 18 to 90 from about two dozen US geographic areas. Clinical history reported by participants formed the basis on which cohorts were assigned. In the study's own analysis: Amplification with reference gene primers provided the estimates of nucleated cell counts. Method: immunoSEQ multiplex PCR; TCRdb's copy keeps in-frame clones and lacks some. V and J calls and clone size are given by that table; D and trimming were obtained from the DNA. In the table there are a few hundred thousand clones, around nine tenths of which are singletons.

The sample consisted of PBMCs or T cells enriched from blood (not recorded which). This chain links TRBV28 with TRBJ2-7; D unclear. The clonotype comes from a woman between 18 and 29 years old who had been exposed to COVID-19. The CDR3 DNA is TGTGCCAGCAGTAATACTTTATCGGCCTACGAGCAGTACTTC. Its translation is CASSNTLSAYEQYF.